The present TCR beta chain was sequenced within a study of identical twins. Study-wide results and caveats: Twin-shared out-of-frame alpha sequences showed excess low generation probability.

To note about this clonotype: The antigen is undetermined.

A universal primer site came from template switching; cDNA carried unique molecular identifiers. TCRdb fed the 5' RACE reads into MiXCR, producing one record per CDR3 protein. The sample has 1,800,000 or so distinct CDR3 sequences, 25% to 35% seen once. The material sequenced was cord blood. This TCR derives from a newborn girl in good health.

The CDR3 protein is CAISAGQAARETQYF. The CDR3, as DNA: TGTGCCATCAGTGCGGGACAGGCCGCCCGAGAGACCCAGTACTTC. The chain is built from TRBV10-3 and TRBJ2-5, with 8 bases identical to TRBD1. The CDR3 is made up of 15 amino acids. The germline V gene encodes CDR1 ENHRY and CDR2 SYGVKD. V lost 4 bases, J lost 4 bases, and 8 bases stayed unmatched.